The 3 T cell receptor beta chains presented below share a single source sample, sequenced in a study of blood T cell repertoires in COVID-19. Here immunoSEQ multiplex PCR was the method, and the copy in TCRdb shows in-frame clones only, minus some. The sample has 230,000 or so clones, about four fifths seen once; the top ten hold about 3.5%. Material for sequencing was PBMCs or T cells enriched from blood (not recorded which). The source of these receptors is a man in his fifties or sixties who had recovered from COVID-19.

J is TRBJ1-2 and V is TRBV19, with TRBD1 as a possible D gene (6 bases). From germline, CDR1 is LNHDA and CDR2 SQIVND (reference sequence). Trimming took 6 bases from V and 3 from J, leaving 17 bases between them. This CDR3 has 15 amino acids. This chain's CDR3 is CASRAGTLYHYGYTF. The CDR3 nucleotides read TGTGCCAGTAGAGCCGGGACACTGTACCACTATGGCTACACCTTC.

This chain links TRBV7-6 with TRBJ2-7, with TRBD2 as a possible D gene (5 bases). Per germline, CDR1 SGHVS and CDR2 FNYEAQ. Trimming stripped 5 bases from V and 3 bases from J, with 14 bases between. CDR3 length: 14 residues. CDR3: CASSHGLSYYEQYF. As DNA, the CDR3 is TGTGCCAGCAGCCACGGACTTAGCTACTACGAGCAGTACTTC. Supplemented by reference TRBV7-6 and TRBJ2-7, the full variable domain reads GAGVSQSPRYKVTKRGQDVALRCDPISGHVSLYWYRQALGQGPEFLTYFNYEAQQDKSGLPNDRFSAERPEGSISTLTIQRTEQRDSAMYRCASSHGLSYYEQYFGPGTRLTVT.

This clone was found many times. The rearrangement uses TRBV7-9 and TRBJ1-1, with 10 bases lining up with TRBD1. This CDR3 contains 16 residues. Germline CDR1 and CDR2: SEHNR and FQNEAQ (reference sequence). V shed 0 bases, J shed 5 bases, and the junction held 6 bases outside the gene matches. The DNA of the CDR3 is TGTGCCAGCAGCTTAGCCTTTCCGGGACAGGGGACTGAAGCTTTCTTT. It specifies CASSLAFPGQGTEAFF.